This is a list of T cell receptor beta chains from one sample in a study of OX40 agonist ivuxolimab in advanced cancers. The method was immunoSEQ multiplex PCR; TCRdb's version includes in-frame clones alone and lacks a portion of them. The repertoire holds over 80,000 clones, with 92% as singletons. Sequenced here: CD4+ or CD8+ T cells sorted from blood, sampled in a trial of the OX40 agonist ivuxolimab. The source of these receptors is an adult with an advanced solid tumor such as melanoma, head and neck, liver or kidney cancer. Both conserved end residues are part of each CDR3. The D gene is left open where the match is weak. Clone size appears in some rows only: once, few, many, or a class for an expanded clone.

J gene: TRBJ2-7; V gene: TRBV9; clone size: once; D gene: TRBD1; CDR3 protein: CASSVATGGTYEQYF; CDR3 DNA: TGTGCCAGCAGCGTAGCTACAGGGGGCACATACGAGCAGTACTTC
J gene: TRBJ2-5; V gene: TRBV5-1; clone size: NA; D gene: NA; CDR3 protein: CASSSEGQETQYF; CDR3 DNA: TGCGCCAGCAGCTCAGAGGGGCAAGAGACCCAGTACTTC
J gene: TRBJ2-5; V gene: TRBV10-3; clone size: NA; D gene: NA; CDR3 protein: CAISAGDRVGETQYF; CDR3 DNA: TGTGCCATCAGTGCCGGTGACAGAGTCGGGGAGACCCAGTACTTC
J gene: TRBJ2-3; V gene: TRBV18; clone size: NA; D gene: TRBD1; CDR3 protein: CASSPRTGVGTDTQYF; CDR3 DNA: TGTGCCAGCTCACCCAGGACAGGGGTTGGGACAGATACGCAGTATTTT
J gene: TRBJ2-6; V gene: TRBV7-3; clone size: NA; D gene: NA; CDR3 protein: CASSLGPGANVLTF; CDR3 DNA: TGTGCCAGCAGCTTGGGACCTGGGGCCAACGTCCTGACTTTC
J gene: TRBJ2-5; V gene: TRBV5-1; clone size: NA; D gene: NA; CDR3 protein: CASSSLGVETQYF; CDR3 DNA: TGCGCCAGCAGCTCGTTGGGCGTGGAGACCCAGTACTTC
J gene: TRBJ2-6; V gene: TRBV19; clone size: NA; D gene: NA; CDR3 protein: CASRAQGSGANVLTF; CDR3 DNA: TGTGCCAGTAGGGCCCAGGGATCTGGGGCCAACGTCCTGACTTTC
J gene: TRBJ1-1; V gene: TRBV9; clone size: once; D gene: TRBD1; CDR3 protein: CASSPGTGLNTEAFF; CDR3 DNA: TGTGCCAGCAGCCCCGGGACAGGTTTGAACACTGAAGCTTTCTTT
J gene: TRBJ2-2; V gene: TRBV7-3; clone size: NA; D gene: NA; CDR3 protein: CASSFAPGDGSGELFF; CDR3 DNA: TGTGCCAGCAGCTTCGCACCGGGCGACGGGTCCGGGGAGCTGTTTTTT
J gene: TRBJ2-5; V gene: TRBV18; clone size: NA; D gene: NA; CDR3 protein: CASSPLLAGDPQETQYF; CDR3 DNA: TGTGCCAGCTCACCACTTCTGGCGGGCGACCCCCAAGAGACCCAGTACTTC
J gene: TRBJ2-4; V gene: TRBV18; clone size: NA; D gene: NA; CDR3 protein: CASSPATANIQYF; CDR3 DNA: TGTGCCAGCTCACCCGCGACAGCCAACATTCAGTACTTC
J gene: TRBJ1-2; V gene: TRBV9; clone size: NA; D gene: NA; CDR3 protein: CASSPGGGGTYGYTF; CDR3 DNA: TGTGCCAGCAGCCCAGGAGGAGGGGGAACGTATGGCTACACCTTC
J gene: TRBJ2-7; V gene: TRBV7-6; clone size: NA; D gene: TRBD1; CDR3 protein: CASSLLGQGSEQYF; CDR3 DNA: TGTGCCAGCAGCTTATTGGGACAGGGGAGCGAGCAGTACTTC
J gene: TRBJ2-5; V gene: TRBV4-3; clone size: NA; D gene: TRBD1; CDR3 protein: CASSQATGVSETQYF; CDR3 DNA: TGCGCCAGCAGCCAGGCTACAGGGGTTTCAGAGACCCAGTACTTC
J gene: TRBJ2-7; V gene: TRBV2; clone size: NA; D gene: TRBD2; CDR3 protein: CASSDSGGTYEQYF; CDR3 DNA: TGTGCCAGCAGTGACTCGGGGGGGACCTACGAGCAGTACTTC
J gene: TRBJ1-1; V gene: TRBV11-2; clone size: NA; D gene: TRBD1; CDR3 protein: CASRKIQGAANTEAFF; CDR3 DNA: TGTGCCAGCAGGAAGATACAGGGGGCTGCGAACACTGAAGCTTTCTTT
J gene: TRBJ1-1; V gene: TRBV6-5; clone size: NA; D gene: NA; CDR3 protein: CASSRGLNTEAFF; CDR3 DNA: TGTGCCAGCAGCAGGGGACTCAACACTGAAGCTTTCTTT
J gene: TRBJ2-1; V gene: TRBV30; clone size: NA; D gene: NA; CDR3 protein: CAWSATSIRFF; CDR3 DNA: TGTGCCTGGAGTGCGACTAGTATTCGGTTCTTC
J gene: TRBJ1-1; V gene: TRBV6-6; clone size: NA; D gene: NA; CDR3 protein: CASGPRDGEKAFF; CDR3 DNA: TGTGCCAGCGGCCCCCGGGACGGAGAAAAAGCTTTCTTT
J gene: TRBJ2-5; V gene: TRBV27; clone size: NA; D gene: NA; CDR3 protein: CASSLFFAGKETQYF; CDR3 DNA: TGTGCCAGCAGTTTATTTTTCGCAGGGAAGGAGACCCAGTACTTC
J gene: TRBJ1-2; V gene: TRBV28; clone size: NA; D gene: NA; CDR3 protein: CASTLGHRTHGYTF; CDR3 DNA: TGTGCCAGCACCTTGGGCCACAGAACGCATGGCTACACCTTC
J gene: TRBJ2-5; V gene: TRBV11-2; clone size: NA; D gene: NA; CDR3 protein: CASSEQPGPQYF; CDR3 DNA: TGTGCCAGCAGCGAACAGCCGGGACCCCAGTACTTC
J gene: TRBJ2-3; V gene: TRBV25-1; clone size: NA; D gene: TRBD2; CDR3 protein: CASSQRGRGDTQYF; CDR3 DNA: TGTGCCAGCAGTCAGCGGGGGAGAGGGGATACGCAGTATTTT
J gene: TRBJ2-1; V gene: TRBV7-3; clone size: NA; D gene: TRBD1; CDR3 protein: CASSLQGQGAYNEQFF; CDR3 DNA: TGTGCCAGCAGCTTACAGGGACAGGGAGCGTACAATGAGCAGTTCTTC
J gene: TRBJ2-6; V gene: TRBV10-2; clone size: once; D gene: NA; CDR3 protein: CASTGANVLTF; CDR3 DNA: TGCGCCAGCACCGGGGCCAACGTCCTGACTTTC
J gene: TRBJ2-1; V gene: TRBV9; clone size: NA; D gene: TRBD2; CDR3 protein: CASSVTSGNYNEQFF; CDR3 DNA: TGTGCCAGCAGCGTTACTAGCGGGAATTACAATGAGCAGTTCTTC
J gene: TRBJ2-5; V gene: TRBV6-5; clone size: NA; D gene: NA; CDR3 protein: CASSGPTATQYF; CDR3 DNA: TGTGCCAGTAGTGGTCCGACGGCGACCCAGTACTTC
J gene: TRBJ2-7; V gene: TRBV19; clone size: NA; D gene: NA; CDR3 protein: CASSIPGTPTYEQYF; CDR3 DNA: TGTGCCAGTAGTATCCCCGGGACTCCTACCTACGAGCAGTACTTC
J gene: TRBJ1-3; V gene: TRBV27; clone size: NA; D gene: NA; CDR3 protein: CASWTSAANTIYF; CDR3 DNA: TGTGCCAGCTGGACCTCTGCGGCGAACACCATATATTTT
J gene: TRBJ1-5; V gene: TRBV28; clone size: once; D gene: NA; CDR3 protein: CASSLGGGSFNSNQPQHF; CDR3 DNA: TGTGCCAGCAGTTTGGGGGGGGGCTCCTTTAATAGCAATCAGCCCCAGCATTTT
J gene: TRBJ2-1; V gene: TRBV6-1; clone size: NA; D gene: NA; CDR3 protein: CATPKSGYSYNEQFF; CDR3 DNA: TGTGCCACACCAAAATCGGGGTACTCCTACAATGAGCAGTTCTTC
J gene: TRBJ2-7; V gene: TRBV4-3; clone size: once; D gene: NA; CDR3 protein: CASSQEPTGIYEQYF; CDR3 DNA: TGCGCCAGCAGCCAAGAGCCGACAGGAATCTACGAGCAGTACTTC
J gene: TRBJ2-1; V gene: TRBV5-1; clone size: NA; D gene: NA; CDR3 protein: CASSLGRADNEQFF; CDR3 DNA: TGCGCCAGCAGCTTGGGCCGGGCCGACAATGAGCAGTTCTTC
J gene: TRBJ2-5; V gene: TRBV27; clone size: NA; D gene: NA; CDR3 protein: CASSLTRGRGTQYF; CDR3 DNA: TGTGCCAGCAGTTTAACCCGGGGTAGGGGGACCCAGTACTTC
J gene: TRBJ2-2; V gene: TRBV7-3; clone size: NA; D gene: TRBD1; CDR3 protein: CASSLVQGVGELFF; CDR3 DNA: TGTGCCAGCAGCTTAGTTCAGGGGGTTGGGGAGCTGTTTTTT
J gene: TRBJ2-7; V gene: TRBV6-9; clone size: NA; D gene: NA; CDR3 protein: CASSYWDGYF; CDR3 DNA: TGTGCCAGCAGTTATTGGGACGGGTACTTC
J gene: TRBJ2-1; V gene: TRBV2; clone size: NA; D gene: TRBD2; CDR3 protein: CASRLGLAGNEQFF; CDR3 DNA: TGTGCCAGCAGACTAGGACTAGCGGGGAATGAGCAGTTCTTC
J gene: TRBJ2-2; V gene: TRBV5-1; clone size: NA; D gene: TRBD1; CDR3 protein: CASSLRTGGGGELFF; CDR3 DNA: TGCGCCAGCAGCTTGAGGACAGGGGGCGGCGGGGAGCTGTTTTTT
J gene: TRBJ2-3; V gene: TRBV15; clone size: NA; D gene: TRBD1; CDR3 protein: CATSKGQGTDTQYF; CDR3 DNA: TGTGCCACCAGCAAAGGACAGGGAACAGATACGCAGTATTTT
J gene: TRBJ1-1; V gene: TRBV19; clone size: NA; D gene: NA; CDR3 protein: CASSIHTAMNTEAFF; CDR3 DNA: TGTGCCAGTAGTATACACACAGCTATGAACACTGAAGCTTTCTTT
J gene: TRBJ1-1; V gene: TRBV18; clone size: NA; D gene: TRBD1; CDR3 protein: CASSQGQATEAFF; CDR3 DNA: TGTGCCAGCTCACAGGGACAGGCGACTGAAGCTTTCTTT